These 11 T cell receptor beta chains were sequenced from one sample in a study of blood T cell repertoires in COVID-19. Only in-frame clones appear in the TCRdb table, and some are missing; sequencing was by immunoSEQ multiplex PCR. Here the sample spans around 55,000 clones, around nine tenths being singletons. Input material: peripheral blood. These receptor sequences come from a man between 60 and 75 years old with active COVID-19.

The V call is TRBV7-6, the J call TRBJ2-3; TRBD2 matches 10 bases. Germline CDR1 and CDR2: SGHVS and FNYEAQ. V lost 1 base to trimming and J lost 5 bases; unmatched junction nucleotides: 6. The length of the CDR3 is 16 residues. CDR3 region: CASSLGTSGMGDTQYF. The CDR3 DNA follows: TGTGCCAGCAGCTTAGGCACTAGCGGGATGGGAGATACGCAGTATTTT. The full variable domain, in which reference TRBV7-6 and TRBJ2-3 provide the parts outside the CDR3, is GAGVSQSPRYKVTKRGQDVALRCDPISGHVSLYWYRQALGQGPEFLTYFNYEAQQDKSGLPNDRFSAERPEGSISTLTIQRTEQRDSAMYRCASSLGTSGMGDTQYFGPGTRLTVL.

The chain couples TRBV9 to TRBJ2-3, with 8 bases aligning to TRBD2. With 4 bases clipped from V and 5 bases from J, the junction kept 6 bases outside the gene matches. Germline CDR1 reads SGDLS; CDR2 reads YYNGEE. The CDR3 sequence is 14 residues long. This CDR3 reads CASSRTREGDTQYF. The CDR3 DNA is TGTGCCAGCAGCAGGACCCGGGAGGGAGATACGCAGTATTTT.

The J gene is TRBJ2-5, the V gene TRBV27; no reliable D call. With the DNA end fitting TRBJ2-7 better, the J assignment may be wrong. This CDR3 is built from 16 residues. CDR1 MNHEY and CDR2 SMNVEV come from the germline V gene (reference sequence). The CDR3 sequence is CASSPPHSSYPYEQYF. The CDR3 DNA reads TGTGCCAGCAGTCCACCCCATAGCAGTTACCCCTACGAGCAGTACTTC.

The chain couples TRBV19 to TRBJ1-1; 7 nucleotides agree with TRBD1. The CDR3 length is 13 residues. V was pared by 6 bases and J by 6 bases, with 7 bases of the junction left unmatched. From germline, CDR1 is LNHDA and CDR2 SQIVND (reference sequence). The CDR3 sequence is CASSRVGGAEAFF. The CDR3 bases are TGTGCCAGTAGCCGAGTAGGGGGCGCTGAAGCTTTCTTT.

The J gene is TRBJ2-1, the V gene TRBV10-2, with TRBD2 matching 7 bases. The CDR3 length is 11 residues. V dropped 11 bases and J dropped 6; count of bases not matched to a gene: 4. The germline V gene has CDR1 WSHSY and CDR2 SAAADI. The CDR3 loop reads CAAGGSNEQFF. The CDR3 nucleotides read TGCGCCGCGGGCGGGAGCAATGAGCAGTTCTTC.

The chain employs TRBV28 and TRBJ1-5; D remains ambiguous. The germline V gene has CDR1 MDHEN and CDR2 SYDVKM. The CDR3 sequence is 17 residues long. The germline V and J ends were trimmed by 2 bases and 0 bases, with 14 bases remaining between them. CDR3 region: CASSLPLKQSSNQPQHF. DNA of the CDR3: TGTGCCAGCAGTTTACCCCTGAAACAGTCTAGCAATCAGCCCCAGCATTTT.

The chain links TRBV2 to TRBJ2-3; 13 bases map to TRBD2. This CDR3 is built from 17 residues. Germline CDR1 and CDR2: SNHLY and FYNNEI. The J segment lost 4 bases and the V segment lost 8 bases, leaving 12 bases of the junction unmatched. The CDR3 here is CASPGLAGAEWPDTQYF. The CDR3 coding sequence is TGTGCCAGCCCCGGACTAGCGGGAGCCGAGTGGCCAGATACGCAGTATTTT.

The genes are TRBV9 and TRBJ1-6, with D hard to call. Germline V gene sequence: CDR1 SGDLS, CDR2 YYNGEE. V lost 0 bases and J 8 bases, leaving 15 bases between the germline ends. This CDR3 comprises 16 residues. For the CDR3, the DNA is TGTGCCAGCAGCGTAGGCGCGGGCAGCGGGGATTCACCCCTCCACTTT. Translating it yields CASSVGAGSGDSPLHF.

The CDR3 sequence: CASSQDSPSAYEQYF. The CDR3, as DNA: TGCGCCAGCAGCCAAGATTCTCCTAGCGCCTACGAGCAGTACTTC. The chain combines TRBV4-1 with TRBJ2-7; maybe TRBD2 (6 bases). This CDR3 contains 15 residues. V was clipped by 0 bases and J by 2 bases, with 11 bases between them. Germline V CDR1 and CDR2: MGHRA, YSYEKL.

Notes on this clone: One end of the junction varies from germline; a read error may be responsible. V and J are TRBV7-7 and TRBJ2-3; tentatively, D is TRBD1 or TRBD2 (6 bases each). The CDR3 length is 13 residues. Looked up from germline, CDR1 is SSHAT and CDR2 is FNYEAQ (reference sequence). The CDR3 loop reads CASSLGGPDTQYF. DNA of the CDR3: TGTGCTAGCAGCTTAGGGGGGCCAGATACGCAGTATTTT.

This sequence joins TRBV7-2 and TRBJ2-1, with TRBD2 identical over 11 bases. CDR3 length: 16 residues. Losses at the gene ends were 6 bases for V and 7 bases for J; bases not matched to a gene: 11. Germline V gives CDR1 SGHTA, CDR2 FQGNSA. CDR3 coding DNA: TGTGCCAGCAGTCAGACTAGCGGGAAAGTCGGGAATGAGCAGTTCTTC. It translates to CASSQTSGKVGNEQFF. The whole variable domain, filled in from reference TRBV7-2 and TRBJ2-1, reads GAGVSQSPSNKVTEKGKDVELRCDPISGHTALYWYRQSLGQGLEFLIYFQGNSAPDKSGLPSDRFSAERTGGSVSTLTIQRTQQEDSAVYLCASSQTSGKVGNEQFFGPGTRLTVL.